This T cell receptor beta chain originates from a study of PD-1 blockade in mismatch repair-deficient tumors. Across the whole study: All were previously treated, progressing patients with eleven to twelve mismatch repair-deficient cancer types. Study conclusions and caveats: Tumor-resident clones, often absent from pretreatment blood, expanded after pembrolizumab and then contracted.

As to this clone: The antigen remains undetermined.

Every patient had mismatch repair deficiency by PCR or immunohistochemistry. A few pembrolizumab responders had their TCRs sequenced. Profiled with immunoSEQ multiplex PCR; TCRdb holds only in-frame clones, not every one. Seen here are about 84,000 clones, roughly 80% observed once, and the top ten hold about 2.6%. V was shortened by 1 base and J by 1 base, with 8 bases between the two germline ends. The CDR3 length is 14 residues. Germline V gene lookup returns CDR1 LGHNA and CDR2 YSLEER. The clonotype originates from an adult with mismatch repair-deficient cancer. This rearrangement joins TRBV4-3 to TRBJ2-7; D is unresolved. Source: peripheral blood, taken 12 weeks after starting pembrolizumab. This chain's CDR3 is CASSQVQRSYEQYF. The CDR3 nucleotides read TGCGCCAGCAGCCAAGTGCAAAGGTCCTACGAGCAGTACTTC.